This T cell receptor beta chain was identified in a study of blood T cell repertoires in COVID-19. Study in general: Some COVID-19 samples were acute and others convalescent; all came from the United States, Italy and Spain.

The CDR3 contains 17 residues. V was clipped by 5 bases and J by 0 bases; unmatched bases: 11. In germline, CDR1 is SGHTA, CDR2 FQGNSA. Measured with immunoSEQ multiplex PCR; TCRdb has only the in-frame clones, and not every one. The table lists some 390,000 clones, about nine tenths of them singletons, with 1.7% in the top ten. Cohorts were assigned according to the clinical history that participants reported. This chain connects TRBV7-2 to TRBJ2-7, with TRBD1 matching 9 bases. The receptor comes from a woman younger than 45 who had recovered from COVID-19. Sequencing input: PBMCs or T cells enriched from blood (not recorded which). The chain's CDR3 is CASSPGQGFKGSYEQYF. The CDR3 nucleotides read TGTGCCAGCAGCCCGGGACAGGGTTTCAAGGGCTCCTACGAGCAGTACTTC.